This record covers a single TCR beta chain. Its antigen is still unknown. No much larger clonotype is one base removed from it; base qualities were not supplied. These data are taken from a study of cytomegalovirus exposure and HLA in healthy donors (dated 2017 in TCRdb). With regard to the full study: The 500 to 700 repertoires of the first cohort and the 120 validation repertoires were produced on the same platform, according to a later analysis. The aim of the study was to test whether cataloging public T cell receptors could identify signatures of past pathogen exposure. In addition to the first cohort of 666 subjects, a separate validation cohort of 120 different subjects was used. To predict cytomegalovirus infection status, the study combined high-throughput TCR immunosequencing, statistical association of individual TCRs with disease status, and machine learning.

Summary of the overall study and its limitations: In vitro tests confirmed that a few of the cytomegalovirus-associated TCR beta chains recognize cytomegalovirus antigens. The classifier was reported to diagnose cytomegalovirus status with high specificity and sensitivity in both the original cohort and the validation cohort. Most TCR sequences were observed very rarely across donors, whereas some public TCRs were present in many individuals. In the study, about 150 TCR beta chains were listed as associated with cytomegalovirus. The validation cohort had no HLA typing available for a later analysis, so co-occurrence within that cohort was assessed over all 130 or so repertoires. Subsequent analysis determined that TCRs grouped into clusters in the first cohort also showed a tendency toward co-occurrence across the approximately 110 validation repertoires, and approximately 94% of cluster scores exceeded 0. The authors suggested that the approach could potentially be generalized to other disease states and immunological phenotypes.

The donors were included in the validation cohort of 120 subjects, a group kept apart from the roughly 680-subject first cohort. The junction shows trimming of 0 bases on V and 3 bases on J, plus 12 bases between the germline ends. For CDR1 and CDR2, the germline V gene lists LGHNA and YSLEER. From cysteine to phenylalanine, the CDR3 is 15 amino acids long. The retained sequence is limited to the CDR3, 45 bases, with the frame set at the first base. Library preparation was by the immunoSEQ multiplex PCR assay. Per the source publication's procedure: A statistical classification framework was built to diagnose cytomegalovirus status from the catalog of TCR beta chain sequences. TCRdb obtained this table from immuneACCESS and retained in-frame rearrangements with V and J assigned. These tables miss some clones; where compared with another copy, unresolved V genes account for less than half of the shortfall, and the remainder is unexplained. V and J calls and clone size follow that table, whereas D and trimming were derived from the DNA. Across this sample there are about 160,000 clones, with approximately 84% seen only once. 9.5% to 13% of the sample belongs to the ten largest clones.

The specimen was PBMCs. The receptor was isolated from a man under 40 in good health and CMV-seropositive. Here the chain combines TRBV4-3 and TRBJ2-7; the D gene is perhaps TRBD1, from 6 matching bases. The CDR3 region reads CASSQEIRQVYEQYF. The DNA reads as follows: TGCGCCAGCAGCCAAGAAATACGACAGGTCTACGAGCAGTACTTC.